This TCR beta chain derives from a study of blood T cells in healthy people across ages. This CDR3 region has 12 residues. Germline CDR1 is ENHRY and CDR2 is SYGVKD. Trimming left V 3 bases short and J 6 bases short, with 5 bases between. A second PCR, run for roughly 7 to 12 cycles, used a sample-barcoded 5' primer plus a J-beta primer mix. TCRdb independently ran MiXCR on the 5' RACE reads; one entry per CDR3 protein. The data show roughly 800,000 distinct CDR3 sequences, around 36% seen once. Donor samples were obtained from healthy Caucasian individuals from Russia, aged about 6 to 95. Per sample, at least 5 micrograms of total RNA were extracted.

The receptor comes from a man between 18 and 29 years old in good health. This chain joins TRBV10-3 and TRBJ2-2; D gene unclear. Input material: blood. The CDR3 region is CAISDTSGELFF. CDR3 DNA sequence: TGTGCCATCAGTGACACCTCCGGGGAGCTGTTTTTT.